Listed below are T cell receptor beta chains from one sample, sequenced in a study of blood T cell repertoires in COVID-19. Data came from immunoSEQ multiplex PCR; TCRdb stores just in-frame clones and leaves some out. The sample records about 180,000 clones, roughly 87% being singletons. Sample: peripheral blood. The receptors derive from a woman in her 70s with COVID-19, enrolled during active disease. Each CDR3 is given with its conserved first and last residue. The D gene is left open where the match is weak. Some rows have no size entry. The others give once, few or many, or a class for an expanded clone.

TRBV10-2	TRBD2	TRBJ2-7	.	CASRGLARTYEQYF	TGCGCCAGCAGAGGACTAGCGAGAACCTACGAGCAGTACTTC
TRBV20-1	TRBD2	TRBJ2-1	.	CSASPLLAGEGNEQFF	TGCAGTGCTAGTCCGTTACTAGCGGGAGAGGGAAATGAGCAGTTCTTC
TRBV7-2	TRBD2	TRBJ2-7	.	CASSLTSGTYEQYF	TGTGCCAGCAGTCTGACTAGCGGAACCTACGAGCAGTACTTC
TRBV6-5	.	TRBJ2-5	.	CASARGGVKETQYF	TGTGCCAGCGCGAGAGGGGGGGTAAAAGAGACCCAGTACTTC
TRBV6-5	.	TRBJ2-7	.	CASMSGSPSYEQYF	TGTGCCAGCATGTCAGGGTCGCCATCCTACGAGCAGTACTTC
TRBV7-2	.	TRBJ2-2	.	CASSSGAELVRELFF	TGTGCCAGCAGCTCGGGAGCGGAGCTCGTGAGAGAGCTGTTTTTT
TRBV6-5	.	TRBJ2-1	.	CASSWDTYNEQFF	TGTGCCAGCAGTTGGGACACGTACAATGAGCAGTTCTTC
TRBV18	TRBD1	TRBJ1-5	.	CASSPGTAGQPQHF	TGTGCCAGCTCACCGGGGACAGCGGGTCAGCCCCAGCATTTT
TRBV14	.	TRBJ2-3	once	CASSHLSTTDTQYF	TGTGCCAGCAGCCATCTTAGTACTACAGATACGCAGTATTTT
TRBV2	TRBD1	TRBJ1-2	.	CASRRSWTGDYTF	TGTGCCAGCAGGAGGAGTTGGACAGGGGACTACACCTTC
TRBV27	.	TRBJ2-3	.	CASSRAGSTDTQYF	TGTGCCAGCAGCCGGGCAGGGAGCACAGATACGCAGTATTTT
TRBV28	.	TRBJ1-2	.	CASTQGSNYGYTF	TGTGCCAGCACACAGGGTTCTAACTATGGCTACACCTTC
TRBV28	.	TRBJ1-2	.	CASSLNRKSYGYTF	TGTGCCAGCAGTTTAAACAGGAAGAGCTATGGCTACACCTTC
TRBV9	TRBD1	TRBJ1-1	.	CASSPQTGGGTEAFF	TGTGCCAGCAGCCCTCAGACAGGGGGTGGAACTGAAGCTTTCTTT
TRBV27	TRBD2	TRBJ2-1	.	CASSLGTSGIRYNEQFF	TGTGCCAGCAGTTTAGGGACTAGCGGGATTCGTTACAATGAGCAGTTCTTC
TRBV28	.	TRBJ1-1	.	CASSLPDSTNTEAFF	TGTGCCAGCAGTTTACCGGACAGCACGAACACTGAAGCTTTCTTT
TRBV5-1	TRBD1	TRBJ2-6	.	CASSNRQGISGANVLTF	TGCGCCAGCAGCAACCGACAGGGAATCTCTGGGGCCAACGTCCTGACTTTC
TRBV6-5	.	TRBJ2-2	.	CASSYRENTGELFF	TGTGCCAGCAGTTACAGAGAGAACACCGGGGAGCTGTTTTTT
TRBV7-6	TRBD2	TRBJ2-1	.	CASSLWASGSGEQFF	TGTGCCAGCAGCTTATGGGCTAGCGGGAGCGGTGAGCAGTTCTTC
TRBV5-1	TRBD2	TRBJ2-7	few	CASTLGLATPYEQYF	TGCGCCAGCACCCTGGGACTAGCGACACCTTACGAGCAGTACTTC
TRBV27	.	TRBJ1-1	.	CASSFLNNRAAEAFF	TGTGCCAGCAGTTTCCTAAACAACAGGGCCGCTGAAGCTTTCTTT
TRBV9	TRBD2	TRBJ2-6	.	CASSSRASGLAFSGANVLTF	TGTGCCAGCAGCTCTAGAGCGTCGGGACTAGCGTTTTCGGGGGCCAACGTCCTGACTTTC
TRBV19	.	TRBJ2-7	.	CASSTHRDVEQYF	TGTGCCAGTAGTACCCACAGGGACGTCGAGCAGTACTTC
TRBV5-5	.	TRBJ1-1	.	CASSPLGGDTEAFF	TGTGCCAGCAGTCCCCTGGGGGGGGACACTGAAGCTTTCTTT
TRBV18	TRBD2	TRBJ2-5	.	CASLLAGQETQYF	TGTGCCAGCCTATTAGCGGGACAAGAGACCCAGTACTTC
TRBV7-2	TRBD2	TRBJ2-1	.	CASSSGLAGGRVDEQFF	TGTGCCAGCAGCTCGGGACTAGCGGGAGGCCGTGTCGATGAGCAGTTCTTC
TRBV7-2	.	TRBJ1-5	.	CASSLVGGGNQPQHF	TGTGCCAGCAGCTTAGTTGGGGGGGGCAATCAGCCCCAGCATTTT
TRBV9	TRBD1	TRBJ1-1	few	CASGRSGGTEAFF	TGTGCCAGCGGCCGATCAGGGGGCACTGAAGCTTTCTTT
TRBV19	.	TRBJ2-1	.	CASSGLAKANEQFF	TGTGCCAGTAGTGGGCTAGCCAAGGCCAATGAGCAGTTCTTC
TRBV3-1/TRBV3-2	.	TRBJ1-6	.	CASSQVQGNSPLHF	TGTGCCAGCAGCCAAGTACAGGGAAATTCACCCCTCCACTTT
TRBV14	.	TRBJ1-1	.	CASSQVQGTILLEAFF	TGTGCCAGCAGCCAGGTCCAGGGCACGATCCTCCTTGAAGCTTTCTTT
TRBV19	.	TRBJ2-6	.	CASSIGMAGANVLTF	TGTGCCAGTAGTATTGGCATGGCTGGGGCCAACGTCCTGACTTTC
TRBV4-1	TRBD2	TRBJ2-7	.	CASSQDSLGLVSREQYF	TGCGCCAGCAGCCAAGATTCCCTCGGACTAGTTTCTAGAGAGCAGTACTTC
TRBV9	TRBD2	TRBJ2-2	.	CASSLRGLAAGQGELFF	TGTGCCAGCAGCCTAAGAGGACTAGCGGCCGGGCAGGGGGAGCTGTTTTTT
TRBV24-1	.	TRBJ2-1	.	CATSDADRAGYNEQFF	TGTGCCACCAGTGATGCAGACCGGGCGGGATACAATGAGCAGTTCTTC
TRBV7-2	.	TRBJ1-1	.	CASSLAGLNTEAFF	TGTGCCAGCAGCCTTGCGGGGCTCAACACTGAAGCTTTCTTT
TRBV18	TRBD1	TRBJ1-5	.	CASSPRTGGTRSNQPQHF	TGTGCCAGCTCACCACGAACAGGGGGAACAAGAAGCAATCAGCCCCAGCATTTT
TRBV7-2	TRBD2	TRBJ2-3	.	CASSPWTSGGGQADTQYF	TGTGCCAGCAGCCCGTGGACTAGCGGGGGGGGCCAGGCAGATACGCAGTATTTT
TRBV10-3	TRBD1	TRBJ1-2	.	CAISDSQGYGYTF	TGTGCCATCAGTGACTCACAGGGGTATGGCTACACCTTC
TRBV19	TRBD2	TRBJ2-6	.	CASSRLGAGGTSGANVLTF	TGTGCCAGTAGTCGCCTGGGGGCGGGAGGGACCTCTGGGGCCAACGTCCTGACTTTC
TRBV25-1	.	TRBJ2-6	.	CASSAHKSGANVLTF	TGTGCCAGCAGTGCCCACAAGTCTGGGGCCAACGTCCTGACTTTC
TRBV24-1	TRBD1	TRBJ2-3	.	CATSDSGQGQYF	TGTGCCACCAGTGATTCAGGACAGGGGCAGTATTTT
TRBV6-2/TRBV6-3	.	TRBJ2-7	.	CASSYGPAYEQYF	TGTGCCAGCAGTTACGGGCCAGCCTACGAGCAGTACTTC
TRBV3-1/TRBV3-2	.	TRBJ1-1	.	CASSQYRDTEAFF	TGTGCCAGCAGCCAATATCGGGACACTGAAGCTTTCTTT
TRBV4-3	TRBD1	TRBJ2-6	once	CASSQTGTVDSGANVLTF	TGCGCCAGCAGCCAAACCGGGACAGTGGACTCTGGGGCCAACGTCCTGACTTTC
TRBV30	.	TRBJ2-7	.	CAWRADLLREQYF	TGTGCCTGGAGAGCGGACCTACTTCGAGAGCAGTACTTC
TRBV28	.	TRBJ1-4	few	CASSSPSRTNEKLFF	TGTGCCAGCAGTTCCCCGTCCCGAACTAATGAAAAACTGTTTTTT
TRBV7-9	.	TRBJ2-3	.	CASSALRGTSTDTQYF	TGTGCCAGCAGCGCCCTCAGGGGTACTAGCACAGATACGCAGTATTTT
TRBV5-4	.	TRBJ1-4	.	CASSLGASTKLFF	TGTGCCAGCAGCTTAGGAGCTTCGACAAAACTGTTTTTT
TRBV28	.	TRBJ1-2	.	CASSLVARTESYTF	TGTGCCAGCAGTTTAGTCGCGAGGACAGAAAGCTACACCTTC
TRBV3-1/TRBV3-2	TRBD2	TRBJ2-7	.	CASSSLAGGNRYEQYF	TGTGCCAGCAGCTCCCTAGCGGGAGGGAACAGGTACGAGCAGTACTTC
TRBV7-9	.	TRBJ2-7	few	CASSPGGLANEQYF	TGTGCCAGCAGCCCAGGGGGGTTGGCCAACGAGCAGTACTTC
TRBV7-2	.	TRBJ2-7	.	CASSLQGYEQYF	TGTGCCAGCAGCTTACAGGGTTACGAGCAGTACTTC
TRBV7-2	TRBD2	TRBJ2-2	.	CASSLVGTSGNTGELFF	TGTGCCAGCAGCTTAGTGGGGACTAGCGGGAACACCGGGGAGCTGTTTTTT
TRBV28	.	TRBJ2-3	.	CASSSVSRGTDTQYF	TGTGCCAGCAGCTCTGTCTCCCGGGGCACAGATACGCAGTATTTT
TRBV30	.	TRBJ1-2	.	CAWRDSQLPNYGYTF	TGTGCCTGGAGAGACAGTCAATTGCCGAACTATGGCTACACCTTC
TRBV30	.	TRBJ1-5	.	CAWTGSGVSNQPQHF	TGTGCCTGGACGGGTTCGGGGGTTAGCAATCAGCCCCAGCATTTT
TRBV5-1	TRBD2	TRBJ2-1	.	CASSLGRTSEYNEQFF	TGCGCCAGCAGCTTGGGTAGGACTAGCGAGTACAATGAGCAGTTCTTC
TRBV18	.	TRBJ1-3	few	CASSPDRFSGNTIYF	TGTGCCAGCTCACCAGACAGGTTCTCTGGAAACACCATATATTTT
TRBV5-1	TRBD2	TRBJ2-1	.	CASSQSGGRYNEQFF	TGCGCCAGCAGCCAAAGCGGGGGACGTTACAATGAGCAGTTCTTC